These 6 T cell receptor beta chains were all obtained from the same sample, sequenced in a study of T cells after posttransplantation cyclophosphamide (dated by TCRdb to the mid-2010s). What the treatment or condition label conveys for this sample: high-dose cyclophosphamide on days +3 and +4 as single-agent GVHD prophylaxis. PTCy patients received busulfan and fludarabine conditioning, a related or unrelated marrow graft, and cyclophosphamide on days +3 and +4. The method behind the library was the immunoSEQ multiplex PCR assay. Here the immuneACCESS table is served through TCRdb, limited to in-frame sequences with V and J called. Missing clones are a known gap in these copies; in checked studies unresolved V genes cover under half, and the rest lacks a known reason. The table notes 7,500 to 8,000 clones here, none of them singletons. Roughly 21% of the sample rests with the top ten. Here the sequenced sample was PBMCs, taken roughly 3 months after allogeneic stem cell transplant with posttransplant cyclophosphamide. The receptors stem from an older female patient who received an allogeneic stem cell transplant from an unrelated donor, was CMV-positive, and had acute GVHD only. Following a transplant, some T lymphocytes may have been derived from the graft donor.

This clone was seen only a few times. V usage is TRBV5-1 and J usage is TRBJ1-5, with 7 bases that match TRBD1. Unmatched junction bases numbered 4, after V lost 4 bases and J lost 3 bases. Germline V gives CDR1 SGHRS, CDR2 YFSETQ. CDR3 length: 14 amino acids. CDR3 bases: TGCGCCAGCAGCCCAGGGGGGAACAATCAGCCCCAGCATTTT. Its translation is CASSPGGNNQPQHF. The entire variable domain, with the rest obtained from reference TRBV5-1 and TRBJ1-5, is as follows: KAGVTQTPRYLIKTRGQQVTLSCSPISGHRSVSWYQQTPGQGLQFLFEYFSETQRNKGNFPGRFSGRQFSNSRSEMNVSTLELGDSALYLCASSPGGNNQPQHFGDGTRLSIL.

There are many counts of this clone. The rearrangement uses TRBV27 and TRBJ1-1; 11 bases are a match to TRBD1. Germline loops: CDR1 MNHEY, CDR2 SMNVEV (reference sequence). The ends lost 5 bases at V and 6 bases at J; junction bases unmatched: 5. There are 14 residues in the CDR3. The CDR3 nucleotides are TGTGCCAGCAGTAGGACAGGGGGCGACGCTGAAGCTTTCTTT. Protein sequence: CASSRTGGDAEAFF.

This clone was observed at least ten times. The chain carries TRBV4-2 and TRBJ2-2; 7 bases map to TRBD2. The CDR3 totals 14 residues. V trimming: 2 bases; J trimming: 5 bases; junction bases outside the gene matches: 2. The germline CDR1 and CDR2 sequences are LGHNA and YNFKEQ. CDR3 nucleotide sequence: TGTGCCAGCAGCCAACTGGGGGGGACCGGGGAGCTGTTTTTT. This codes for CASSQLGGTGELFF.

This clone appeared many times. The gene calls are TRBV28 and TRBJ2-1; D is uncertain. Trimming took off 3 bases at V and 4 bases at J, with 7 bases between the two ends. CDR3 size: 13 residues. CDR1 is MDHEN, CDR2 SYDVKM, per germline. The CDR3 nucleotides are TGTGCCAGCAGTTTGCGGCCGTACAATGAGCAGTTCTTC. It encodes CASSLRPYNEQFF.

The table lists this clone with many counts. This chain connects TRBV19 to TRBJ1-4, with 10 bases aligning to TRBD1. V trimming: 4 bases; J trimming: 3 bases; junction bases outside the gene matches: 14. The CDR3 runs 19 residues. Germline V CDR1 and CDR2: LNHDA, SQIVND (reference sequence). The CDR3 DNA sequence: TGTGCCAGTAGTACCGTTCCATCCGGGACAGGGGTGCCTAATGAAAAACTGTTTTTT. Its translation is CASSTVPSGTGVPNEKLFF.

This clone showed up just a few times. This CDR3 is CASSSVQGGALFTDTQYF. CDR3 DNA sequence: TGTGCCAGCAGCTCAGTCCAGGGCGGGGCCCTTTTCACAGATACGCAGTATTTT. The genes are TRBV7-3 and TRBJ2-3; D may be TRBD2 (6 bases). CDR3 length: 18 amino acids. Germline V gene sequence: CDR1 SGHTA, CDR2 FQGTGA. The germline V and J ends were trimmed by 4 bases and 2 bases, with 22 bases remaining between them.